These 9 T cell receptor beta chains were sequenced from one sample in a study of response to subunit inactivated influenza vaccine. MiXCR, applied by TCRdb to the RT-PCR reads, yields one record per CDR3 protein. Of roughly 550,000 distinct CDR3 sequences in the sample, around a quarter are singletons; the top ten hold about 2.8%. These data were likewise used in another study, on T cells expressing NK-cell markers. From that report: The TCR beta cDNA came from 5'RACE template switching with UMIs.

The source material was CD4+ T cells sorted from PBMCs, sampled approximately 12 days after vaccination. Receptors were obtained from a man aged 50 to 59 who received an inactivated influenza vaccine.

Here the CDR3 reads CASSGRTGFEQYF. CDR3 nucleotides: TGTGCCAGCAGTGGACGGACAGGGTTCGAGCAGTACTTC. The J gene is TRBJ2-7, the V gene TRBV12-3 or TRBV12-4; 8 bases align to TRBD1. This CDR3 region has 13 residues. Trimming removed 5 bases from V and 6 bases from J; junction bases left unmatched: 6.

V usage is TRBV27 and J usage is TRBJ2-7, with TRBD1 identical over 8 bases. The J segment lost 5 bases and the V segment lost 6 bases, leaving 9 bases of the junction unmatched. Germline values: CDR1 MNHEY, CDR2 SMNVEV (reference sequence). The CDR3 is 14 amino acids. DNA of the CDR3: TGTGCCAGCAGGGGACAGGCTAATCCCCACGAGCAGTACTTC. Translating gives CASRGQANPHEQYF.

This sequence joins TRBV28 and TRBJ2-7, with D possibly TRBD1 on 5 matching bases. The CDR3 runs to 13 residues. Trimming stripped 3 bases from V and 6 bases from J, with 12 bases between. The germline V gene encodes CDR1 MDHEN and CDR2 SYDVKM. The CDR3 DNA is TGTGCCAGCAGTTTCAGGGCCTCCGGCGAGCAGTACTTC. This codes for CASSFRASGEQYF.

This clonotype was counted a few times. The gene calls are TRBV7-9 and TRBJ2-4; 8 bases line up with TRBD1. This CDR3 has 15 residues. V trimming: 5 bases; J trimming: 8 bases; junction bases outside the gene matches: 11. CDR1 SEHNR and CDR2 FQNEAQ come from the germline V gene (reference sequence). In DNA, the CDR3 is TGTGCCAGCAGCGTACCTGGACAGGGACGGGACATTCAGTACTTC. Residues: CASSVPGQGRDIQYF.

There are a few counts of this clonotype. This chain joins TRBV20-1 and TRBJ2-7; D is unresolved. V was cut by 5 bases and J by 9 bases, with 14 bases left in between. Germline CDR1 is DFQATT and CDR2 is SNEGSKA (reference sequence). The length of the CDR3 is 11 residues. CDR3 amino acids: CSAASDGWQYF. The CDR3 nucleotides are TGCAGTGCTGCCTCGGATGGATGGCAGTACTTC.

The chain is built from TRBV7-9 and TRBJ1-5; D call uncertain. Between the trimmed V and J ends, which lost 3 bases and 6 bases, there was a span of 9 bases. Germline-derived CDR1 and CDR2 are SEHNR and FQNEAQ (reference sequence). CDR3 length: 13 amino acids. The CDR3 protein is CASSFAVGQPQHF. DNA for the CDR3: TGTGCCAGCAGCTTTGCGGTTGGTCAGCCCCAGCATTTT.

This clonotype showed up just a few times. The chain employs TRBV7-9 and TRBJ1-1, with D hard to call. Germline lookup yields CDR1 SEHNR and CDR2 FQNEAQ (reference sequence). The germline V and J ends were trimmed by 5 bases and 0 bases, with 10 bases remaining between them. CDR3 length: 14 amino acids. CDR3 nucleotides: TGTGCCAGCAGCGCGAGGACGGTGAACACTGAAGCTTTCTTT. Its translation: CASSARTVNTEAFF. Full variable domain (outside the CDR3, taken from reference TRBV7-9 and TRBJ1-1): DTGVSQNPRHKITKRGQNVTFRCDPISEHNRLYWYRQTLGQGPEFLTYFQNEAQLEKSRLLSDRFSAERPKGSFSTLEIQRTEQGDSAMYLCASSARTVNTEAFFGQGTRLTVV.

There are many counts of this clonotype. The rearrangement uses TRBV12-3 or TRBV12-4 and TRBJ2-3; D is unresolved. This CDR3 region has 13 residues. V dropped 6 bases and J dropped 8 bases, with 15 bases sitting between them. CDR3 bases: TGTGCCAGCAGCTCAGGCCGAGCGTCTACGCAGTATTTT. Protein: CASSSGRASTQYF.

The chain is built from TRBV7-8 and TRBJ2-1, with TRBD2 identical over 12 bases. CDR1 is SGHVS and CDR2 is FQNEAQ in the germline V gene. V lost 4 bases to trimming and J lost 7 bases; unmatched junction nucleotides: 8. The length of the CDR3 is 16 residues. The CDR3 DNA is TGTGCCAGCAGCTCAGCCTGGACTAGCGGGGAAAATGAGCAGTTCTTC. This codes for CASSSAWTSGENEQFF.